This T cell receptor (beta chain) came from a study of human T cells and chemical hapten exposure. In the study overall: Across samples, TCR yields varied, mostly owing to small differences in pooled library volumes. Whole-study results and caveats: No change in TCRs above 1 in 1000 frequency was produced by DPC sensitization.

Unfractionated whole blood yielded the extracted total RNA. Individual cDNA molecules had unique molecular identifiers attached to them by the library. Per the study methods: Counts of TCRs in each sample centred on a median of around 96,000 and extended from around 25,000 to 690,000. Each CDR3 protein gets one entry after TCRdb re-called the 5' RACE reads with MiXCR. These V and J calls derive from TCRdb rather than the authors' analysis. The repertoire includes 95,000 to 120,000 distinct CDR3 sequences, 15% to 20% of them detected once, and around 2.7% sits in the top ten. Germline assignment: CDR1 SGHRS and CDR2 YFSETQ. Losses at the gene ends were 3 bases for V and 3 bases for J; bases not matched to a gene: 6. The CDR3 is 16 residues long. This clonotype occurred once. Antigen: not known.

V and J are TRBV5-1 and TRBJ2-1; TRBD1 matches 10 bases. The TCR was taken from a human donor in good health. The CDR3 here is CASSWGDRGNYNEQFF. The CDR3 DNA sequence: TGCGCCAGCAGCTGGGGGGACAGGGGAAACTACAATGAGCAGTTCTTC.